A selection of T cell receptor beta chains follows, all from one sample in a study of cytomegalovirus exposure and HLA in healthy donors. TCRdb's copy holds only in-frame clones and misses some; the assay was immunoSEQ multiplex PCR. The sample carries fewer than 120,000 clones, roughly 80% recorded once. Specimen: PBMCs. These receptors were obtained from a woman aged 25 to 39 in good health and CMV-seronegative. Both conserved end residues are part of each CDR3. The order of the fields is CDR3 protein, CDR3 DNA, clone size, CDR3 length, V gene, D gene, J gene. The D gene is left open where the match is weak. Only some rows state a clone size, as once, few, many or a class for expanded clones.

CDR3 protein: CASSITAPTQETQYF; CDR3 DNA: TGTGCCAGCAGCATTACAGCCCCGACGCAAGAGACCCAGTACTTC; clone size: NA; CDR3 length: 15; V gene: TRBV7-2; D gene: NA; J gene: TRBJ2-5
CDR3 protein: CASSQEAAGVITYEQYF; CDR3 DNA: TGCGCCAGCAGCCAAGAAGCAGCGGGGGTCATTACCTACGAGCAGTACTTC; clone size: NA; CDR3 length: 17; V gene: TRBV4-3; D gene: TRBD2; J gene: TRBJ2-7
CDR3 protein: CASSFSGTGASPGGYTF; CDR3 DNA: TGTGCCAGCAGCTTCTCCGGGACAGGGGCCAGTCCTGGGGGCTACACCTTC; clone size: NA; CDR3 length: 17; V gene: TRBV7-3; D gene: TRBD1; J gene: TRBJ1-2
CDR3 protein: CSPYRTGYEQFF; CDR3 DNA: TGCAGCCCCTACCGGACAGGGTATGAGCAGTTCTTC; clone size: once; CDR3 length: 12; V gene: TRBV29-1; D gene: TRBD1; J gene: TRBJ2-1
CDR3 protein: CASTKGSGNTGELFF; CDR3 DNA: TGTGCCAGCACAAAGGGGTCCGGGAACACCGGGGAGCTGTTTTTT; clone size: NA; CDR3 length: 15; V gene: TRBV6-6; D gene: NA; J gene: TRBJ2-2
CDR3 protein: CAWSASGTYEQYF; CDR3 DNA: TGTGCCTGGAGTGCTAGCGGTACCTACGAGCAGTACTTC; clone size: NA; CDR3 length: 13; V gene: TRBV30; D gene: TRBD2; J gene: TRBJ2-7
CDR3 protein: CASSFSGGAHEQYF; CDR3 DNA: TGTGCCAGCAGTTTTAGCGGGGGGGCCCACGAGCAGTACTTC; clone size: NA; CDR3 length: 14; V gene: TRBV28; D gene: TRBD2; J gene: TRBJ2-7
CDR3 protein: CAWSGQGPNYGYTF; CDR3 DNA: TGTGCCTGGAGTGGACAGGGACCGAACTATGGCTACACCTTC; clone size: NA; CDR3 length: 14; V gene: TRBV30; D gene: TRBD1; J gene: TRBJ1-2
CDR3 protein: CASSPRQGPFEQYF; CDR3 DNA: TGTGCCAGCAGCCCCCGACAGGGGCCTTTCGAGCAGTACTTC; clone size: NA; CDR3 length: 14; V gene: TRBV7-2; D gene: TRBD1; J gene: TRBJ2-7
CDR3 protein: CASSPDRLGNTIYF; CDR3 DNA: TGTGCCAGCAGCCCCGACAGGCTAGGAAACACCATATATTTT; clone size: once; CDR3 length: 14; V gene: TRBV9; D gene: NA; J gene: TRBJ1-3
CDR3 protein: CAPGRGQQPQHF; CDR3 DNA: TGTGCCCCCGGAAGGGGTCAACAGCCCCAGCATTTT; clone size: NA; CDR3 length: 12; V gene: TRBV11-3; D gene: NA; J gene: TRBJ1-5
CDR3 protein: CSVVGGNTEAFF; CDR3 DNA: TGCAGCGTTGTGGGAGGCAACACTGAAGCTTTCTTT; clone size: few; CDR3 length: 12; V gene: TRBV29-1; D gene: NA; J gene: TRBJ1-1
CDR3 protein: CASSGDLGQGDGYTF; CDR3 DNA: TGTGCCAGCAGTGGAGACTTGGGACAGGGAGATGGCTACACCTTC; clone size: NA; CDR3 length: 15; V gene: TRBV2; D gene: TRBD1; J gene: TRBJ1-2
CDR3 protein: CSVVGGDYGYTF; CDR3 DNA: TGCAGCGTTGTCGGCGGAGACTATGGCTACACCTTC; clone size: NA; CDR3 length: 12; V gene: TRBV29-1; D gene: NA; J gene: TRBJ1-2
CDR3 protein: CASSYAISGADTQYF; CDR3 DNA: TGTGCCAGCAGTTACGCTATCTCAGGGGCAGATACGCAGTATTTT; clone size: NA; CDR3 length: 15; V gene: TRBV6-6; D gene: NA; J gene: TRBJ2-3
CDR3 protein: CASSPGASVSYEQYF; CDR3 DNA: TGTGCCAGCAGCCCTGGGGCATCCGTCTCCTACGAGCAGTACTTC; clone size: NA; CDR3 length: 15; V gene: TRBV9; D gene: NA; J gene: TRBJ2-7
CDR3 protein: CASSGYSGNTIYF; CDR3 DNA: TGTGCCAGCTCAGGTTACTCTGGAAACACCATATATTTT; clone size: NA; CDR3 length: 13; V gene: TRBV7-8; D gene: NA; J gene: TRBJ1-3
CDR3 protein: CASLSSNQPQHF; CDR3 DNA: TGTGCCAGCCTCTCTAGCAATCAGCCCCAGCATTTT; clone size: NA; CDR3 length: 12; V gene: TRBV28; D gene: NA; J gene: TRBJ1-5
CDR3 protein: CAWSSRQGNQPQHF; CDR3 DNA: TGTGCCTGGAGTTCGAGACAGGGAAATCAGCCCCAGCATTTT; clone size: few; CDR3 length: 14; V gene: TRBV30; D gene: TRBD1; J gene: TRBJ1-5
CDR3 protein: CASSPYPTVNEQFF; CDR3 DNA: TGTGCCAGCAGCCCCTACCCGACAGTCAATGAGCAGTTCTTC; clone size: NA; CDR3 length: 14; V gene: TRBV14; D gene: NA; J gene: TRBJ2-1
CDR3 protein: CASSPGTSGGEANTQYF; CDR3 DNA: TGCGCCAGCAGCCCAGGGACTAGCGGGGGGGAGGCGAATACGCAGTATTTT; clone size: NA; CDR3 length: 17; V gene: TRBV4-3; D gene: TRBD2; J gene: TRBJ2-3
CDR3 protein: CASSPPGLAGGETQYF; CDR3 DNA: TGTGCCAGCTCACCACCGGGACTAGCGGGAGGAGAGACCCAGTACTTC; clone size: once; CDR3 length: 16; V gene: TRBV18; D gene: TRBD2; J gene: TRBJ2-5